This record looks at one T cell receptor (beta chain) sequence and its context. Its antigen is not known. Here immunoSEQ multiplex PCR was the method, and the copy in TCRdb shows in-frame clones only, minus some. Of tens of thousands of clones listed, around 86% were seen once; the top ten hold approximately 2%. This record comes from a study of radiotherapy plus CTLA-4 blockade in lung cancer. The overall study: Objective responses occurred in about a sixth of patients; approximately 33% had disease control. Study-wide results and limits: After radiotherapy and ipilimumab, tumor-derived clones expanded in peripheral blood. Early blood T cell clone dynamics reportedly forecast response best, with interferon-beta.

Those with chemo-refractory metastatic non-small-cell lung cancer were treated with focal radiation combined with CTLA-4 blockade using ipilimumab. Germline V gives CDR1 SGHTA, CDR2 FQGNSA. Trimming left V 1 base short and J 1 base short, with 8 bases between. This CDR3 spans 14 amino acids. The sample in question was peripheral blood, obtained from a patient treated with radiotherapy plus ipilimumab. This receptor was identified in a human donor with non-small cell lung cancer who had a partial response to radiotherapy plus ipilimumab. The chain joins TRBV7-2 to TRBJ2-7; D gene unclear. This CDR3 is CASSLEAHSYEQYF. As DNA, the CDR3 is TGTGCCAGCAGCTTAGAAGCGCATTCCTACGAGCAGTACTTC.